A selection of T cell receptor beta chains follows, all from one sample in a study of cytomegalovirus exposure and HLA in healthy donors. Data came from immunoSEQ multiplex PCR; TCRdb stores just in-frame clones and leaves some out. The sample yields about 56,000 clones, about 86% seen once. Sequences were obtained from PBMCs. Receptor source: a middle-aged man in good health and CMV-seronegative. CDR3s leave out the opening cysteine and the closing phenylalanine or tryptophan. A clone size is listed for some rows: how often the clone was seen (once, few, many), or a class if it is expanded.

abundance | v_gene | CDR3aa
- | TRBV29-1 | SVQGGHEQY
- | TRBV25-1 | ASSDLADTQY
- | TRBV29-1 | SVRTGDTEAF
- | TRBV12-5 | ASGLASGGQETQY
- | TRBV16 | ASSHRVRDNQPQH
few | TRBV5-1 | ASSLSGTGRENTEAF
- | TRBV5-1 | ASSLVIGAYEQY
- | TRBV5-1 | ASSLGSGGAQETQY
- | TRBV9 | ASSVVWAGSAIY
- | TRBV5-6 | ASSPNRGETQY
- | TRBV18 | ASSPGGVDQPQH
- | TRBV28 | ASSPPGRSSGNTIY
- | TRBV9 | ASSVGGGTDSSF
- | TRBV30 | AWSVSWQGQTQY
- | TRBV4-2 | ASSQGGRAGAF
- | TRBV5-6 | ASSPGTSGGSDTQY
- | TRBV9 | ASSAGTSADTQY
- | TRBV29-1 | SGDRANTEAF
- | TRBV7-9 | ASSRGLAGGSSYEQY
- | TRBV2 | ASRWDRGGTDTQY
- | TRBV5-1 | ASSLEPGGSYEQY
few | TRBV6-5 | ASSYRTGRGNTIY
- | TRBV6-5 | ASSYSGGWADTQY
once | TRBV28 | ASSGMNYGYT
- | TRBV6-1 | ASSEVVQGAGGHTEAF
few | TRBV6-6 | ASRPTVAGELF
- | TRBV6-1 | ASRGVGAQPQH
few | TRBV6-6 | ASSQSGPDTGELF
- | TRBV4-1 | ASSQSALAGGGSETQY
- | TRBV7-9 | ASSGGVGANEQY
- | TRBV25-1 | ASSESGGIRQPQH
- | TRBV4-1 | ASSQVTVGGPGTGELF
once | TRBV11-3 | ASSLGQAEAF
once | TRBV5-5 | ASSQGTGGRYGYT
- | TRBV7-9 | ASSLAAGVSRYNEQF
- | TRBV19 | ASSIHQGLLRNSPLH
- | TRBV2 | ASTLLAGGLGDEQF
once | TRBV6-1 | ASSEGIRVTHHTDTQY
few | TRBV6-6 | ASGSSLYEAF
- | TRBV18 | ASSPFPPTVTGNTIY
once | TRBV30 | AWSVRGNTGELF
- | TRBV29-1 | SVDRGNTNTEAF
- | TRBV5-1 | ASSSGVNTEAF
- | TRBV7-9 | ASSPRFTGTGQNEQF
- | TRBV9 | ASSVGGQVNEKLF
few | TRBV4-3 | ASSQETGSNYGYT
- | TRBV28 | ASRPDRGLVGYT
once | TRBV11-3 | ASSFGLRTGGTEAF
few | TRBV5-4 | ASSLELAGAGANVLT